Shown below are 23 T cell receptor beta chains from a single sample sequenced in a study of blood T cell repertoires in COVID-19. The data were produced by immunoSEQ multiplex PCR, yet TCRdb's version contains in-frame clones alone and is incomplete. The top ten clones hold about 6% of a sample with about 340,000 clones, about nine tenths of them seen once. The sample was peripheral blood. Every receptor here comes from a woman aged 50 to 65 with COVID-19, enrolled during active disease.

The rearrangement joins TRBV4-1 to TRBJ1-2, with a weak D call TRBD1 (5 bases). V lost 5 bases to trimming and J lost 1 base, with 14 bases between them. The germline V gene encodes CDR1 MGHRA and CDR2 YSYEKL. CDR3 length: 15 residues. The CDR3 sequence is CASSAHGTFNYGYTF. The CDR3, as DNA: TGCGCCAGCAGCGCTCACGGGACTTTTAACTATGGCTACACCTTC.

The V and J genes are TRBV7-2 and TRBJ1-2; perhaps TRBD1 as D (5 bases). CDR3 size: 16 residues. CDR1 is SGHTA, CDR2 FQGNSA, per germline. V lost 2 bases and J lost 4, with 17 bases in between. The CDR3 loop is CASSLRTVAGSYGYTF. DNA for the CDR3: TGTGCCAGCAGCTTAAGGACCGTGGCAGGGTCCTATGGCTACACCTTC.

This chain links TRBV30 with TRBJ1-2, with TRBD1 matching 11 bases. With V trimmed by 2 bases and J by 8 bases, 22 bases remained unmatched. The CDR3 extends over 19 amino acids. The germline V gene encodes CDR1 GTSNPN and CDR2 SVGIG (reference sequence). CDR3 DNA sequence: TGTGCCTGGAGTCTACACCCGGCGGACAGGGGGCGCCTTTCTTTGGGCTACACCTTC. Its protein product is CAWSLHPADRGRLSLGYTF.

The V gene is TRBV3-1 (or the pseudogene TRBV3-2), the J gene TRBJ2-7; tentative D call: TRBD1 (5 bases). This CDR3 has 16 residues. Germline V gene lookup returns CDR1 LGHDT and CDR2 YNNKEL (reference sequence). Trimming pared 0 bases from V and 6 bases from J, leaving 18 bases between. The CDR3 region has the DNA TGTGCCAGCAGCCAAGATCCCCGGCAGGGCCTGGGCGAGCAGTACTTC. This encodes CASSQDPRQGLGEQYF.

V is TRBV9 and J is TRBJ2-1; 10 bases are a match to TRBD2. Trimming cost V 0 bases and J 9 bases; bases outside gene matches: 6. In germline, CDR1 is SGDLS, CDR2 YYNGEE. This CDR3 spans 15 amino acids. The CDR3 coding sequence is TGTGCCAGCAGCGTAGCTAGCGGGAGTGGTGGTGAGCAGTTCTTC. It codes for CASSVASGSGGEQFF.

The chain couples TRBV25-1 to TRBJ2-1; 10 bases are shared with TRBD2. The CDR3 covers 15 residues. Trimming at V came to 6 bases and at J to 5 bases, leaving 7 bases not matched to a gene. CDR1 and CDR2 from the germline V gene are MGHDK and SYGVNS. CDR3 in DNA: TGTGCCAGCAGCCAAGCGGGAGGGCCCCACAATGAGCAGTTCTTC. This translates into CASSQAGGPHNEQFF. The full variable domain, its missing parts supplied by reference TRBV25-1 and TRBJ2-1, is EADIYQTPRYLVIGTGKKITLECSQTMGHDKMYWYQQDPGMELHLIHYSYGVNSTEKGDLSSESTVSRIRTEHFPLTLESARPSHTSQYLCASSQAGGPHNEQFFGPGTRLTVL.

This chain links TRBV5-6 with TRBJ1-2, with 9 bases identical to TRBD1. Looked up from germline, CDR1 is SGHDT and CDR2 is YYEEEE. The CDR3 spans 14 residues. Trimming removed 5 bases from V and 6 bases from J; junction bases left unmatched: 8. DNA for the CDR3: TGTGCCAGCAGTTTTGGACAGGGGAGGAATGGCTACACCTTC. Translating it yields CASSFGQGRNGYTF. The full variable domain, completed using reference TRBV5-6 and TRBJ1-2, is DAGVTQSPTHLIKTRGQQVTLRCSPKSGHDTVSWYQQALGQGPQFIFQYYEEEERQRGNFPDRFSGHQFPNYSSELNVNALLLGDSALYLCASSFGQGRNGYTFGSGTRLTVV.

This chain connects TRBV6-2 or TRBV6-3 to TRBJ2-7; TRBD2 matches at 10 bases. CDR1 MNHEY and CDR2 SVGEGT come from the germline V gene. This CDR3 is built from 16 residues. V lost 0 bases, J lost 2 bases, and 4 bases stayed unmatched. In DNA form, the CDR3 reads TGTGCCAGCAGTTACTCAGGACTAGCGGATCCCTACGAGCAGTACTTC. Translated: CASSYSGLADPYEQYF.

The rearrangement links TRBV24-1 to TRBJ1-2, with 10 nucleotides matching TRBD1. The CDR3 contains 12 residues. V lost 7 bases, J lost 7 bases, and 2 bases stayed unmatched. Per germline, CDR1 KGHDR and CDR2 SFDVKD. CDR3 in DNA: TGTGCCACCAGAGACAGGGGGCCTGGCTACACCTTC. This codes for CATRDRGPGYTF.

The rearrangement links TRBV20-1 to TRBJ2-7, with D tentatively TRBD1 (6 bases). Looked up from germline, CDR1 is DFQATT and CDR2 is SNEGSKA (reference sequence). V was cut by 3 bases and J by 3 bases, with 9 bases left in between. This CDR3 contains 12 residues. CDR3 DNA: TGCAGTGCTAGTGGGACACGCTACGAGCAGTACTTC. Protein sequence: CSASGTRYEQYF.

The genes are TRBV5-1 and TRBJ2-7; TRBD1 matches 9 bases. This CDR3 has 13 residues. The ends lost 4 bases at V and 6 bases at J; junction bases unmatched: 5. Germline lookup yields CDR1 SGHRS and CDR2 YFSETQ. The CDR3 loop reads CASSGTGSLEQYF. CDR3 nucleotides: TGCGCCAGCAGCGGGACAGGGAGTCTCGAGCAGTACTTC.

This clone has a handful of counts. This CDR3 reads CASSRQANQPQHF. DNA for the CDR3: TGTGCCAGCAGCCGACAGGCTAATCAGCCCCAGCATTTT. J is TRBJ1-5 and V is TRBV6-1, with a weak D call TRBD1 (6 bases). CDR1 is MNHNS and CDR2 is SASEGT in the germline V gene. The V end was cut by 6 bases, the J end by 4 bases, with 10 bases between. The CDR3 runs to 13 residues.

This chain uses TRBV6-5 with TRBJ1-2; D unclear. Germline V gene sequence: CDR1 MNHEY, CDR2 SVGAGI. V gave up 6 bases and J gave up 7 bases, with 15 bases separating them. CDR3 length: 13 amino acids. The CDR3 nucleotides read TGTGCCAGCAGCGACGGGATCCTGAGTGGCTACACCTTC. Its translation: CASSDGILSGYTF.

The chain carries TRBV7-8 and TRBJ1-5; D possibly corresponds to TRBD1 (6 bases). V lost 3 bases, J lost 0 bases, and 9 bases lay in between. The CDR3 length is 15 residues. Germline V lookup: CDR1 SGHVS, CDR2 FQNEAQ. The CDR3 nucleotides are TGTGCCAGCAGCTTCGGACAGAATAGCAATCAGCCCCAGCATTTT. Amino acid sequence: CASSFGQNSNQPQHF.

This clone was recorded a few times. CDR3 protein: CASSLDPGSNQPQHF. CDR3 DNA sequence: TGTGCCAGCAGCTTAGACCCAGGTAGCAATCAGCCCCAGCATTTT. The chain employs TRBV7-6 and TRBJ1-5; D uncertain. Germline CDR1 and CDR2: SGHVS and FNYEAQ. CDR3 length: 15 amino acids. Between the trimmed V and J ends, which lost 1 base and 0 bases, there was a span of 7 bases.

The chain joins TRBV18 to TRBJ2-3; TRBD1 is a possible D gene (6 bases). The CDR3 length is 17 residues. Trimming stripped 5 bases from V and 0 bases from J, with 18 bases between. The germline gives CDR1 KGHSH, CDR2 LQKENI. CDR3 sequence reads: CASSASPGAASTDTQYF. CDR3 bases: TGTGCCAGCTCAGCCTCCCCAGGGGCGGCTAGCACAGATACGCAGTATTTT.

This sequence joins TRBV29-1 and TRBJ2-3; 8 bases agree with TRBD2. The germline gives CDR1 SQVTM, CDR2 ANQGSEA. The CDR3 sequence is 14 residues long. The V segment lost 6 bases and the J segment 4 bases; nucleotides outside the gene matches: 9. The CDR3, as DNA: TGCAGCGTGGTGGGGACTAGTAGATCAGATACGCAGTATTTT. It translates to CSVVGTSRSDTQYF.

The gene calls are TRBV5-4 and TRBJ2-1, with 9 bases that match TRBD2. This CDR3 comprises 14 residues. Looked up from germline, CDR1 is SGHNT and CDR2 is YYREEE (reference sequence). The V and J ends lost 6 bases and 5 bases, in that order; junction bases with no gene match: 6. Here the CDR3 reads CASTGVAGDNEQFF. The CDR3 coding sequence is TGTGCCAGCACGGGGGTAGCGGGAGACAATGAGCAGTTCTTC. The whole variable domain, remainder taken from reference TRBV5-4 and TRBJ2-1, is ETGVTQSPTHLIKTRGQQVTLRCSSQSGHNTVSWYQQALGQGPQFIFQYYREEENGRGNFPPRFSGLQFPNYSSELNVNALELDDSALYLCASTGVAGDNEQFFGPGTRLTVL.

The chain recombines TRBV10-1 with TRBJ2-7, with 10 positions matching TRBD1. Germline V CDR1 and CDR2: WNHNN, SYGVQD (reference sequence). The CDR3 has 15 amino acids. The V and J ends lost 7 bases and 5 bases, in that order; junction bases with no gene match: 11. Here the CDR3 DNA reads TGCGCCAGCACCCACTCGACAGGGGGCACAAACGAGCAGTACTTC. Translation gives CASTHSTGGTNEQYF.

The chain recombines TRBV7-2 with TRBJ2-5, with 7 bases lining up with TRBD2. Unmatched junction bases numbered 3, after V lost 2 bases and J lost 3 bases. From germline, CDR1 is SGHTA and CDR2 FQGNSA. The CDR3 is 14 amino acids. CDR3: CASSLMGGKETQYF. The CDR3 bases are TGTGCCAGCAGCTTAATGGGGGGGAAAGAGACCCAGTACTTC.

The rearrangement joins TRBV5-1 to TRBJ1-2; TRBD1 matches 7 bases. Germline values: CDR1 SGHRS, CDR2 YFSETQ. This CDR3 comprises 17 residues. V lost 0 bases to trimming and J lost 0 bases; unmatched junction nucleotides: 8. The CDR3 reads CASSLAYRGQANYGYTF. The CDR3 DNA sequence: TGCGCCAGCAGCTTGGCCTACAGGGGCCAAGCTAACTATGGCTACACCTTC.

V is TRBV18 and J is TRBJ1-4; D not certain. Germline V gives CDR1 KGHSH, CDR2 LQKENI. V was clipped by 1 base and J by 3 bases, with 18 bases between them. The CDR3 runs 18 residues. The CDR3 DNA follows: TGTGCCAGCTCACCACTGTTCGGCCGCCTAGCCCCTAATGAAAAACTGTTTTTT. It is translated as CASSPLFGRLAPNEKLFF.

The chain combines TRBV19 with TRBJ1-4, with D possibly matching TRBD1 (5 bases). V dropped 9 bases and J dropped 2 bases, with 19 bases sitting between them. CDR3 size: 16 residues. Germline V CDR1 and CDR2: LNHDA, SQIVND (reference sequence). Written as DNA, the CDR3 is TGTGCCAGCAAACTCATGGCGGGGACGACTAATGAAAAACTGTTTTTT. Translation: CASKLMAGTTNEKLFF.